The sequence of this T cell receptor (beta chain) was determined in a study of blood T cell repertoires in COVID-19. Details on this clone: This sample also contains other DNA sequences that code for the same CDR3.

The CDR3 consists of 14 residues. After removal of 4 bases from V and 2 bases from J, the junction contained 4 bases not matched to a gene. Germline-derived CDR1 and CDR2 are LGHDT and YNNKEL (reference sequence). Original processing notes: Nucleated cell number was recorded as an estimate derived from reference gene primer amplification. Sequencing was performed with immunoSEQ multiplex PCR; in TCRdb, only in-frame clones are kept and a portion is missing. For V, J and clone size, that table is used; D and trimming come from the DNA. The repertoire holds about 80,000 clones, with 80% as singletons. V is TRBV3-1 (or the pseudogene TRBV3-2) and J is TRBJ1-1; TRBD1 matches at 7 bases. This TCR derives from a man in his 60s with active or convalescent COVID-19. The sample consisted of peripheral blood. The CDR3 DNA reads as TGTGCCAGCAGCCCCGGGACAGAAAACACTGAAGCTTTCTTT. Translation gives CASSPGTENTEAFF.